The 8 T cell receptor beta chains listed next were all sequenced from one sample in a study of STAT5B mutations in CD4+ large granular lymphocyte leukemia. Clones were read by immunoSEQ multiplex PCR, and TCRdb kept only the in-frame ones, dropping some. The sample contains tens of thousands of clones, 81% of which appear only once. Input material: CD4+ T cells from blood buffy coats. The receptors here all came from a human donor in good health.

The chain joins TRBV5-6 to TRBJ2-7, with D possibly matching TRBD2 (5 bases). Germline CDR1 and CDR2: SGHDT and YYEEEE. This CDR3 region has 16 residues. V was trimmed by 0 bases and J by 1 base, leaving 14 bases between them. As DNA, the CDR3 is TGTGCCAGCAGCTTGGTTTACGGGATGGGGTCCTACGAGCAGTACTTC. Encoded protein: CASSLVYGMGSYEQYF. The entire variable domain, with the rest obtained from reference TRBV5-6 and TRBJ2-7, is as follows: DAGVTQSPTHLIKTRGQQVTLRCSPKSGHDTVSWYQQALGQGPQFIFQYYEEEERQRGNFPDRFSGHQFPNYSSELNVNALLLGDSALYLCASSLVYGMGSYEQYFGPGTRLTVT.

This chain connects TRBV13 to TRBJ2-2; 16 bases match TRBD2. The V gene end was trimmed by 5 bases and the J gene end by 4 bases; junction bases not matched to a gene: 10. Germline CDR1 PRHDT, CDR2 FYEKMQ (reference sequence). The CDR3 has 19 amino acids. In DNA form, the CDR3 reads TGTGCCAGCAGCCCGGGACTAGCGGGAGGGCCCCGACTCACCGGGGAGCTGTTTTTT. This codes for CASSPGLAGGPRLTGELFF.

The chain is built from TRBV7-2 and TRBJ2-1, with D possibly being TRBD2 (6 bases). Germline V gives CDR1 SGHTA, CDR2 FQGNSA. V lost 7 bases to trimming and J lost 5 bases, with 18 bases between them. The CDR3 is made up of 15 amino acids. Here the CDR3 DNA reads TGTGCCAGCAACTTGGTCAGCGGGCGAGACAATGAGCAGTTCTTC. Amino acid sequence: CASNLVSGRDNEQFF.

V usage is TRBV29-1 and J usage is TRBJ1-2; maybe TRBD1 (5 bases). The length of the CDR3 is 12 residues. Trimming left V 2 bases short and J 8 bases short, with 12 bases between. CDR1 SQVTM and CDR2 ANQGSEA come from the germline V gene. The CDR3, as DNA: TGCAGCGTTGAAACGGGACGGAGAGGCTACACCTTC. It specifies CSVETGRRGYTF.

The chain joins TRBV19 to TRBJ2-3, with TRBD2 matching over 12 bases. Trimming cost V 6 bases and J 0 bases; bases outside gene matches: 1. The CDR3 covers 15 residues. Germline lookup yields CDR1 LNHDA and CDR2 SQIVND (reference sequence). CDR3 sequence (DNA): TGTGCCAGTAGCGGACTAGCGGGGAGCACAGATACGCAGTATTTT. It is translated as CASSGLAGSTDTQYF.

The rearrangement uses TRBV18 and TRBJ1-5; a weak D match, TRBD1 (5 bases). V lost 0 bases to trimming and J lost 0 bases, with 9 bases between them. The CDR3 consists of 16 residues. Germline loops: CDR1 KGHSH, CDR2 LQKENI. The CDR3: CASSPPGVYSNQPQHF. CDR3 bases: TGTGCCAGCTCACCACCGGGGGTGTATAGCAATCAGCCCCAGCATTTT.

V and J are TRBV10-3 and TRBJ2-1; 9 positions agree with TRBD1. The CDR3 totals 15 residues. From germline, CDR1 is ENHRY and CDR2 SYGVKD. The V segment lost 6 bases and the J segment 8 bases; nucleotides outside the gene matches: 11. DNA of the CDR3: TGTGCCATCAGGCCCCAGGGACAGGGTAACGATGAGCAGTTCTTC. Protein: CAIRPQGQGNDEQFF.

The chain links TRBV25-1 to TRBJ1-6; the D is unclear. CDR1 is MGHDK, CDR2 SYGVNS, per germline. V shed 3 bases and J shed 4 bases, with 7 bases lying between them. This CDR3 contains 14 residues. The CDR3 bases are TGTGCCAGCAGTGAGGGAGGTTATAATTCACCCCTCCACTTT. Translating it yields CASSEGGYNSPLHF.